Presented here are 8 T cell receptor beta chains from one specimen sequenced in a study of T cells after yellow fever vaccination. From the 5' RACE reads, TCRdb called clonotypes with MiXCR, one entry per CDR3 protein. The sample holds roughly 330,000 distinct CDR3 sequences, around 6.8% seen once. This specimen was PBMCs, taken about 41 days after the first yellow fever vaccination. These TCRs come from a man aged 18 to 35 who received the YFV17D yellow fever vaccine.

The rearrangement joins TRBV30 to TRBJ1-6; tentatively, D is TRBD1 (5 bases). Germline CDR1 is GTSNPN and CDR2 is SVGIG (reference sequence). This CDR3 region has 12 residues. V was pared by 0 bases and J by 14 bases, with 11 bases between. The CDR3 DNA reads TGTGCCTGGAGTGTCCCGTGGGGGGCCCTCCACTTT. Translating gives CAWSVPWGALHF.

This clonotype was found a few times. This chain connects TRBV11-2 to TRBJ2-3; TRBD2 matches 12 bases. Per the germline V gene, CDR1 is SGHAT and CDR2 is FQNNGV. Germline trimming cut 4 bases from V and 3 bases from J; bases unmatched to any gene: 5. This CDR3 region has 16 residues. The CDR3 sequence is CASSYTSGGRTDTQYF. DNA for the CDR3: TGTGCCAGCAGCTATACTAGCGGGGGGCGGACAGATACGCAGTATTTT.

The chain is built from TRBV13 and TRBJ2-1, with D hard to call. The V gene lost 5 bases and the J gene lost 8 bases, with 16 bases spanning the gap. This CDR3 comprises 14 residues. CDR1 is PRHDT, CDR2 FYEKMQ, per germline (reference sequence). DNA for the CDR3: TGTGCCAGCAGCCCTCGAGGAGTCGGTGATGAGCAGTTCTTC. This translates into CASSPRGVGDEQFF. The full variable domain, in which reference TRBV13 and TRBJ2-1 provide the parts outside the CDR3, is AAGVIQSPRHLIKEKRETATLKCYPIPRHDTVYWYQQGPGQDPQFLISFYEKMQSDKGSIPDRFSAQQFSDYHSELNMSSLELGDSALYFCASSPRGVGDEQFFGPGTRLTVL.

This clonotype was counted ten times or more. The V call is TRBV7-9, the J call TRBJ2-1, with TRBD2 identical over 7 bases. This CDR3 has 15 amino acids. In germline, CDR1 is SEHNR, CDR2 FQNEAQ (reference sequence). The V segment lost 7 bases and the J segment 4 bases; nucleotides outside the gene matches: 10. Here the CDR3 DNA reads TGTGCCAGCACTGGAGGAGCGGGGTCGTACAATGAGCAGTTCTTC. Its protein product is CASTGGAGSYNEQFF.

The chain links TRBV5-1 to TRBJ1-3; tentative D call: TRBD1 (6 bases). The CDR3 runs to 17 residues. V was shortened by 0 bases and J by 2 bases, with 15 bases between the two germline ends. Germline CDR1 SGHRS, CDR2 YFSETQ. CDR3 sequence reads: CASSLGLQGLTGNTIYF. The CDR3 bases are TGCGCCAGCAGCTTGGGCCTACAGGGACTTACTGGAAACACCATATATTTT.

This clonotype came up a few times. The V call is TRBV6-5, the J call TRBJ1-2; D remains ambiguous. Germline V gene sequence: CDR1 MNHEY, CDR2 SVGAGI. There are 13 residues in the CDR3. Trimming removed 2 bases at V and 2 bases at J, with 6 bases between. The CDR3 region has the DNA TGTGCCAGCAGTTACGGAACCAACTATGGCTACACCTTC. Translation gives CASSYGTNYGYTF.

There are a few counts of this clonotype. The genes are TRBV7-9 and TRBJ2-5, with D possibly being TRBD1 (6 bases). Germline V CDR1 and CDR2: SEHNR, FQNEAQ (reference sequence). This CDR3 spans 13 amino acids. Trimming pared 5 bases from V and 2 bases from J, leaving 9 bases between. The CDR3 DNA is TGTGCCAGCAGCGATACAGGGCAAGAGACCCAGTACTTC. This gives the protein CASSDTGQETQYF.

This clonotype was counted a few times. This chain joins TRBV2 and TRBJ1-3; perhaps TRBD1 as D (5 bases). Germline V gives CDR1 SNHLY, CDR2 FYNNEI. The ends were cut back, 5 bases at V and 0 bases at J, with 14 bases in the middle. The CDR3 covers 16 residues. CDR3 nucleotides: TGTGCCAGCAGTACGGGACGGAGATCCTCTGGAAACACCATATATTTT. Translating it yields CASSTGRRSSGNTIYF.